This TCR beta chain is from a study of blood T cell repertoires in COVID-19. Generated by immunoSEQ multiplex PCR, the TCRdb table keeps only in-frame clones and is missing some. The data contain over 300,000 clones, 87% of them singletons. Enrollees, roughly 18 to 89 years old, lived in 25 or so US areas. Symptom resolution, clearance, or two negative PCRs marked the recovered donors of Cohort 3. The source material was PBMCs or T cells enriched from blood (not recorded which). This clonotype was sampled from a woman aged 25 to 45 who had recovered from COVID-19.

The CDR3 sequence is CAWRARGAIEQYF. The CDR3 coding sequence is TGTGCCTGGAGGGCCAGGGGGGCGATCGAGCAGTACTTC. The chain recombines TRBV30 with TRBJ2-7, with D possibly being TRBD1 (7 bases). The V and J ends lost 3 bases and 6 bases respectively, with 15 bases between them. CDR1 and CDR2 (germline): GTSNPN, SVGIG (reference sequence). The CDR3 is 13 amino acids.